This T cell receptor (beta chain) was obtained from a study of lymphopenia after photon versus proton radiotherapy (dated by TCRdb to about 2019). In the study overall: Photon and proton radiation therapy were compared by the study for their immunological effects in patients with gastrointestinal tumors who developed high-grade lymphopenia. The goal of the study was to characterize the differences between the two radiation modalities in how they affect the immune system. A cohort of around 21 patients with gastrointestinal tumors who received either photon or proton therapy and subsequently developed lymphopenia was included.

The receptor library was made with the immunoSEQ multiplex PCR assay. Alongside multiparametric flow cytometry, deep sequencing of rearranged TCR beta loci was used to profile the T cell repertoires. This is the immuneACCESS table as TCRdb keeps it, with only in-frame sequences that have V and J called. A part of the clones is gone; compared with another copy, unresolved V genes explain less than half, and the rest is unexplained. The sample table records fewer than 65,000 clones; around 87% of these occur just once. The leading ten clones occupy roughly 2.3% of the sample. Concerning this clone itself: The antigen it recognizes is unknown. One base away there is no much larger clone; base qualities are not given.

At the junction V is shortened by 5 bases and J by 8 bases; bases outside the gene matches: 13. Sequences KGHSH (CDR1) and LQKENI (CDR2) are obtained from the germline V gene. The CDR3 numbers 16 residues from cysteine through phenylalanine. The retained sequence is limited to the CDR3, 48 bases, with the frame set at the first base. Overall results and qualifications from the work: Among patients across the cohort who died, overall survival time showed an inverse correlation with a larger post-nadir drop in TCR diversity. The survival association was assessed only in patients who died, and better survival with proton therapy was presented by the authors as a possibility rather than a demonstrated result. After the lymphocyte count nadir, oligoclonal expansion, especially of CD8+ Temra cells, was observed in photon-treated repertoires, and the drop in diversity was driven by this expansion. Relative stability during treatment was observed in proton-treated patients, whereas loss of naive T cells and TCR diversity and gain of effector/memory populations were observed in photon-treated patients.

The source is a man aged 40-50 years with gastric cancer. In this chain, TRBV18 is recombined with TRBJ1-4, and TRBD1 matches 8 of the central bases. The source was peripheral blood, collected from a patient treated with photon-based radiotherapy. The encoded CDR3 is CASSRARDRSNEKLFF. The sequenced DNA is TGTGCCAGCTCAAGAGCCCGGGACAGGTCAAACGAAAAACTGTTTTTT.